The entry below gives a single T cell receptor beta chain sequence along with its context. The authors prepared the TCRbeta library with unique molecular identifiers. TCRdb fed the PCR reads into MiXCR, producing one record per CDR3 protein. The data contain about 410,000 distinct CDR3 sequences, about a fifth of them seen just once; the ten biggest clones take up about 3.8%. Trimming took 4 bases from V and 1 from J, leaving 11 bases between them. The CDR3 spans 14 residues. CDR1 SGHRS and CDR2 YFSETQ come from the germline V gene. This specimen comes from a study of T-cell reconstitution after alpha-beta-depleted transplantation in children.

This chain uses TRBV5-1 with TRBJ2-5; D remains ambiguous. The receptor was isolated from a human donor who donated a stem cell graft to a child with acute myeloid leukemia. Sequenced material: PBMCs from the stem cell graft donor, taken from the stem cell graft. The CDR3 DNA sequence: TGCGCCAGCAGCCGAGCAGCGCGCCAAGAGACCCAGTACTTC. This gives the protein CASSRAARQETQYF.